The next 3 T cell receptor beta chains were all read from a single sample in a study of T cell changes during pregnancy in multiple sclerosis. Repertoires were generated with immunoSEQ multiplex PCR, while TCRdb's copy carries only in-frame clones and drops some. Among some 60,000 clones listed, around 91% were seen once. Sequencing was performed on peripheral blood, taken in the third trimester of pregnancy. The receptors come from a female donor in good health, enrolled as a control in a pregnancy study.

The CDR3 sequence is CASSFTSGTVSDTQYF. CDR3 nucleotide sequence: TGTGCCAGCAGCTTCACTAGCGGGACGGTGTCAGATACGCAGTATTTT. The rearrangement joins TRBV7-2 to TRBJ2-3, with 10 bases matching TRBD2. CDR1 SGHTA and CDR2 FQGNSA come from the germline V gene. Trimming at V came to 3 bases and at J to 4 bases, leaving 7 bases not matched to a gene. This CDR3 spans 16 amino acids.

The rearrangement joins TRBV7-9 to TRBJ2-3, with 8 bases fitting TRBD2. This CDR3 is built from 16 residues. Germline CDR1 and CDR2: SEHNR and FQNEAQ (reference sequence). V was clipped by 4 bases and J by 2 bases; unmatched bases: 8. DNA of the CDR3: TGTGCCAGCAGCTCTACGACTAGCGTAGACACAGATACGCAGTATTTT. Translated: CASSSTTSVDTDTQYF.

This chain links TRBV5-6 with TRBJ1-3; D gene uncertain. The CDR3 has 13 residues. The V and J ends lost 5 bases and 3 bases respectively, with 9 bases between them. Germline CDR1 reads SGHDT; CDR2 reads YYEEEE. CDR3 coding DNA: TGTGCCAGCAGTGGAGGGATTGGAAACACCATATATTTT. This translates into CASSGGIGNTIYF.